The clone carrying this T cell receptor beta chain appeared a few times. Its antigen is currently unknown. These data come from a study of regulatory T cells in long-lasting Graves disease. Findings and limits, study-wide: It was in persistent disease that TRBV28, TRBJ1-2 and TRBJ2-5 were favored.

Time point meaning: newly diagnosed GD, antithyroid drugs for less than 3 months. With RNA extracted from PBMCs as input, the TCR library was made. CDR1 is MGHRA and CDR2 is YSYEKL in the germline V gene. The CDR3 runs 13 residues. V was shortened by 3 bases and J by 6 bases, with 12 bases between the two germline ends. In building TCR beta libraries, iRepertoire HTBI primers were used together with Arm-PCR of CDR3 regions. TCRdb reanalysed the multiplex PCR reads using MiXCR and keeps one entry per CDR3 protein. This table holds some 400,000 distinct CDR3 sequences, more than 13% found once. These data are also associated with another study on T cells in Graves' hyperthyroidism and ophthalmopathy.

Here the sequenced sample was peripheral blood mononuclear cells (PBMCs), taken at new diagnosis, from a patient treated with antithyroid drugs. The chain carries TRBV4-1 and TRBJ2-7; D is unclear. The origin of this receptor is a woman under 40 with Graves disease. The chain's CDR3 is CASSQVAVGEQYF. CDR3 DNA sequence: TGCGCCAGCAGCCAGGTTGCTGTTGGCGAGCAGTACTTC.